One T cell receptor beta chain is described in this entry. Which antigen it targets is not known. Base-call qualities are not available, and no considerably larger clone is one nucleotide away. The sample originates from a study of control samples from healthy donors and cancer patients (dated by TCRdb to about 2020). The library was made by the immunoSEQ multiplex PCR assay. The table comes from immuneACCESS by way of TCRdb, which keeps in-frame sequences with V and J called. Part of the clones is missing from these tables; in studies checked, under half for an unresolved V gene and the rest for unknown reasons. Counted in this sample were 400,000 to 450,000 clones; 90% of them appeared once. Of the sample, roughly 6.4% is held by the ten largest clones. Spanning cysteine to phenylalanine, the CDR3 consists of 14 amino acids. Only the CDR3 region is kept as DNA, spanning 42 bases read in frame from base 1. The germline V gene (reference sequence) gives CDR1 as LNHDA and CDR2 as SQIVND. V drops 3 bases and J drops 8 bases, leaving 11 bases in between.

The TCR originated in a man aged 35 to 55 with head and neck cancer. The rearrangement joined TRBV19 to TRBJ1-6; no D gene is confidently identified. Sequenced input: PBMCs. The bases read TGTGCCAGTAGTATTGGTTTTGGGGATTCACCCCTCCACTTT. Its amino acids are CASSIGFGDSPLHF.